The sequence of this TCR beta chain was determined in a study of OX40 agonist ivuxolimab in advanced cancers. Study details: Of mixed ages from about 23 to 79 and averaging approximately 60 years, the group was roughly 83% male.

In germline, CDR1 is SGHRS, CDR2 YFSETQ. Trimming took 0 bases from V and 5 from J, leaving 14 bases between them. The CDR3 is made up of 16 amino acids. Concerning this clone: Its antigen is not identified.

Autoimmune disease history or systemic immunosuppression was exclusionary. The protocol was immunoSEQ multiplex PCR, while the TCRdb copy is restricted to in-frame clones and leaves out a portion. The sample consists of tens of thousands of clones, just under 90% of them appearing once. The study, taken as a whole, reports: The antigens recognized by the expanded peripheral T cells, that is their antigen specificity, were not determined. The study found among the lowest clonal expansion in partial responders at 0.1-3.0 mg/kg.

The TCR was taken from an adult with an advanced solid tumor such as melanoma, head and neck, liver or kidney cancer. The sample in question was CD4+ or CD8+ T cells sorted from blood, obtained in a trial of the OX40 agonist ivuxolimab. V usage is TRBV5-1 and J usage is TRBJ2-2; D may be TRBD2 (5 bases). In DNA, the CDR3 is TGCGCCAGCAGCTTGGAACTGGGCCGGGGTACCGGGGAGCTGTTTTTT. It translates to CASSLELGRGTGELFF.